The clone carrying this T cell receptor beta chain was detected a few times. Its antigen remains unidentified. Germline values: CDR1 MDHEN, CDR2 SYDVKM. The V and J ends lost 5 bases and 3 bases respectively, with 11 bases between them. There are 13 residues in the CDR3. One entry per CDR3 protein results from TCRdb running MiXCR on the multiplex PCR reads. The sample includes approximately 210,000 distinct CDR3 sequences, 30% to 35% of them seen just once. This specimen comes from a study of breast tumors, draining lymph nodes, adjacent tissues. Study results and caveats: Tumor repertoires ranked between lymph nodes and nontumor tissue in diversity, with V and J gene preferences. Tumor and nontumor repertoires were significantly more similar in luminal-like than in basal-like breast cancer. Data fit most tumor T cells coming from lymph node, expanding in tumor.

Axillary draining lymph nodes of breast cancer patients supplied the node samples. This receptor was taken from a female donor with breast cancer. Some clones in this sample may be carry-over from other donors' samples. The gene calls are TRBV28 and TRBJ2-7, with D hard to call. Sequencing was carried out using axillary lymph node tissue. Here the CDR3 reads CASSPQSGYEQYF. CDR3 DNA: TGTGCCAGCAGTCCACAATCCGGCTACGAGCAGTACTTC.